The following is a TCR beta chain sequence with its context. Antigen unknown. Together with a sample-barcoded 5' primer, a J-beta primer mix was included in a second PCR lasting about 7 to 11 cycles. TCRdb re-analysed the 5' RACE reads in MiXCR, keeping a single row per CDR3 protein. The data contain approximately 1,000,000 distinct CDR3 sequences, less than 50% of them singletons. The CDR3 sequence is 17 residues long. The ends were cut back, 0 bases at V and 0 bases at J, with 12 bases in the middle. Germline CDR1 MNHEY, CDR2 SVGAGI. These data belong to a study of blood T cells in healthy people across ages. Findings and caveats of the study: Strong correlation linked observed beta diversity and percent naive T cells. Donor CMV status was unknown, possibly confounding expanded clonotype changes. Fewer expanded clones and more diversity marked long-lived versus aged donors. Age advanced and TCR beta diversity per million T cells fell, roughly linearly.

Sequencing was carried out using blood. The chain has TRBV6-5 and TRBJ2-1; D unresolved. This clonotype was sampled from a woman between 55 and 75 years old in good health. CDR3 nucleotides: TGTGCCAGCAGTTACTCGAGAGGCCAAAGCTCCTACAATGAGCAGTTCTTC. It translates to CASSYSRGQSSYNEQFF.